The next 7 T cell receptor beta chains were all read from a single sample in a study of blood T cell repertoires in COVID-19. TCRdb's copy holds only in-frame clones and misses some; the assay was immunoSEQ multiplex PCR. The sample yields over 150,000 clones, approximately 81% seen once. Sequencing was performed on peripheral blood. The receptors originated from a man aged 35-49 years with acute or convalescent COVID-19.

The V call is TRBV6-2 or TRBV6-3, the J call TRBJ2-3; 11 nucleotides agree with TRBD2. From germline, CDR1 is MNHEY and CDR2 SVGEGT. The V gene end was trimmed by 6 bases and the J gene end by 4 bases; junction bases not matched to a gene: 6. The CDR3 sequence is 15 residues long. In DNA form, the CDR3 reads TGTGCCAGCAGCTCCGGGACTAGCGGAGCAGATACGCAGTATTTT. Amino acids: CASSSGTSGADTQYF.

In its sample, this clone was seen once. The chain carries TRBV5-1 and TRBJ1-3; D may be TRBD1 (5 bases). The CDR3 totals 18 residues. Germline lookup yields CDR1 SGHRS and CDR2 YFSETQ. V lost 1 base to trimming and J lost 2 bases, with 19 bases between them. Here the CDR3 reads CASSLLSNDRGAGNTIYF. Written as DNA, the CDR3 is TGCGCCAGCAGCTTGTTGAGTAACGATAGGGGCGCTGGAAACACCATATATTTT.

This clone was recorded only once. The chain couples TRBV13 to TRBJ2-5; no reliable D call. The CDR3 covers 13 residues. Germline lookup yields CDR1 PRHDT and CDR2 FYEKMQ (reference sequence). V lost 2 bases to trimming and J lost 2 bases, with 6 bases between them. CDR3 in amino acids: CASSLSVQETQYF. CDR3 nucleotides: TGTGCCAGCAGCTTATCTGTACAAGAGACCCAGTACTTC.

This rearrangement joins TRBV11-1 to TRBJ2-7, with TRBD1 matching 8 bases. The CDR3 runs to 12 residues. Germline V gene data show CDR1 as SGHAT and CDR2 as FQDESV (reference sequence). With 4 bases clipped from V and 7 bases from J, the junction kept 3 bases outside the gene matches. The CDR3, as DNA: TGTGCCAGCAGCTGGACAGGGTGGGAGCAGTACTTC. This codes for CASSWTGWEQYF.

The chain has TRBV10-3 and TRBJ1-5; 8 nucleotides line up with TRBD1. The CDR3 runs 16 residues. The J segment lost 7 bases and the V segment lost 0 bases, leaving 8 bases of the junction unmatched. In germline, CDR1 is ENHRY, CDR2 SYGVKD. The CDR3 loop is CAISESAGGGNQPQHF. The CDR3 DNA reads as TGTGCCATCAGTGAGTCGGCAGGGGGCGGAAACCAGCCCCAGCATTTT.

This clone was counted a single time. This chain uses TRBV3-1 (or the pseudogene TRBV3-2) with TRBJ2-7; 11 bases fit TRBD2. V shed 1 base, J shed 2 bases, and the junction held 10 bases outside the gene matches. The CDR3 loop spans 18 amino acids. The germline V gene encodes CDR1 LGHDT and CDR2 YNNKEL (reference sequence). The CDR3 loop is CASSQVLAGGAPTYEQYF. The CDR3 nucleotides read TGTGCCAGCAGCCAAGTCTTAGCGGGAGGGGCGCCCACCTACGAGCAGTACTTC.

V and J are TRBV5-1 and TRBJ2-7, with D possibly TRBD1 on 6 matching bases. Trimming shortened V by 7 bases and J by 5 bases, and 19 bases separated the two germline ends. Germline V gene lookup returns CDR1 SGHRS and CDR2 YFSETQ. This CDR3 is 14 amino acids long. For the CDR3, the DNA is TGCGCCAGCTCCCAACTACAGGGTTCCCACGAGCAGTACTTC. Residues: CASSQLQGSHEQYF.